This TCR beta chain was recorded in a study of T cell changes during pregnancy in multiple sclerosis. The CDR3 length is 16 residues. V was pared by 3 bases and J by 0 bases, with 14 bases between. Germline CDR1 and CDR2: MGHRA and YSYEKL. Repertoires were generated with immunoSEQ multiplex PCR, while TCRdb's copy carries only in-frame clones and drops some. In the table there are about 51,000 clones, around 94% of which are singletons. This chain connects TRBV4-1 to TRBJ1-1, with D perhaps TRBD1 (5 bases). Sequenced here: CD4+ T cells from peripheral blood mononuclear cells, sampled in the second trimester of pregnancy. The origin of this receptor is a female donor with multiple sclerosis, enrolled in a pregnancy study. The CDR3 nucleotides read TGCGCCAGCAGCCATCAGGGTGGGAATATGAACACTGAAGCTTTCTTT. It encodes CASSHQGGNMNTEAFF.